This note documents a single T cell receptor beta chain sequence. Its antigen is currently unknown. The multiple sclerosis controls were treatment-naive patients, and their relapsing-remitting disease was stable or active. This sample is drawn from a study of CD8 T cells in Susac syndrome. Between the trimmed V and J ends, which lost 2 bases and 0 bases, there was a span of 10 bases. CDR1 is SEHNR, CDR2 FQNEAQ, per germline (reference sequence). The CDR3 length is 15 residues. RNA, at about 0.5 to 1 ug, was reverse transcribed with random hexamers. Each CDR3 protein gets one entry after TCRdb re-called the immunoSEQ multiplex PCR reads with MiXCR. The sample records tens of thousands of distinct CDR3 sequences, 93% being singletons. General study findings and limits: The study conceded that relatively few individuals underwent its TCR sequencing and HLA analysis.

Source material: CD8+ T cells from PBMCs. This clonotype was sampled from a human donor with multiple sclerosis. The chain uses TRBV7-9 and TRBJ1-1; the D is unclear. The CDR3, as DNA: TGTGCCAGCAGCTTAATGCTGGGAGTGAACACTGAAGCTTTCTTT. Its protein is CASSLMLGVNTEAFF.